The clone carrying this TCR beta chain has at least ten counts. Antigen specificity is unknown. Using RNA template, CDR3s of TCR alpha and beta were amplified with iRepertoire arm-PCR. One-step reverse transcription and amplification started from approximately 100-400 ng of tissue mRNA or PBMC total RNA. TCRdb re-derived calls from the multiplex PCR reads in MiXCR, one entry per CDR3 protein. The sample lists some 85,000 distinct CDR3 sequences, approximately 22% occurring once. This record comes from a study of glioma-infiltrating T cells. Study-level results: Very few CDR3 sequences were shared between tissue and blood. Above-expected tissue-blood divergence occurred in all gliomas, most in low-grade ones.

The sequence derives from a human donor with low-grade glioma or glioblastoma, undergoing nonglioma brain surgery, or in good health (not recorded which). The sequenced material came from glioma tissue, nonneoplastic brain tissue, or PBMCs (not recorded which).

The CDR3 loop is CASSRTSYNEQFF. CDR3 nucleotides: TGTGCCAGCAGCCGTACATCCTACAATGAGCAGTTCTTC. The V gene is TRBV3-1, the J gene TRBJ2-1; D is unresolved. The CDR3 runs to 13 residues. Germline V gives CDR1 LGHDT, CDR2 YNNKEL (reference sequence). The V and J ends lost 4 bases and 1 base respectively, with 5 bases between them.